This T cell receptor (beta chain) was obtained from a study of cytomegalovirus exposure and HLA in healthy donors. Study results and limitations: Subsequent analysis found a tendency for first-cohort TCR clusters to co-occur within the 120 or so validation repertoires.

Regarding this clone: Its antigen is as yet unknown.

Only in-frame clones appear in the TCRdb table, and some are missing; sequencing was by immunoSEQ multiplex PCR. The data show some 66,000 clones, approximately 97% seen once. Looked up from germline, CDR1 is ENHRY and CDR2 is SYGVKD. CDR3 size: 15 residues. V gave up 2 bases and J gave up 3 bases, with 13 bases separating them. The rearrangement links TRBV10-3 to TRBJ2-5; a possible D gene is TRBD1 (6 bases). Material for sequencing was PBMCs. The sequence was obtained from a woman under 30 in good health and CMV-seropositive. CDR3: CAISEPGAVKETQYF. As DNA, the CDR3 is TGTGCCATCAGTGAGCCAGGGGCGGTTAAAGAGACCCAGTACTTC.